This T cell receptor (beta chain) was retrieved from a study of cytomegalovirus exposure and HLA in healthy donors. The study, taken as a whole, reports: Earlier analysis yielded a pattern in which most TCR beta V segments were productive about 90% or about 30% of the time. Reports showed the classifier diagnosing cytomegalovirus status with high specificity and sensitivity.

About this clone itself: Its antigen is unknown.

V lost 4 bases and J lost 11, with 24 bases in between. This CDR3 contains 16 residues. Germline CDR1 SGHDN, CDR2 FVKESK. The PCR ran on 60 Vbeta and 13 Jbeta primers. Assay: immunoSEQ multiplex PCR; the TCRdb copy retains only in-frame clones and omits some. The repertoire holds approximately 160,000 clones, with roughly 82% as singletons. The specimen sequenced was PBMCs. The receptor was isolated from a woman aged 25 to 39 in good health and CMV-seronegative. The genes are TRBV14 and TRBJ2-1; D might be TRBD2 (7 bases). The CDR3 protein is CASSLEWPGGTGKQFF. CDR3 coding DNA: TGTGCCAGCAGCCTGGAATGGCCGGGAGGCACAGGGAAGCAGTTCTTC.